This T cell receptor beta chain was recorded in a study of shared clonotypes between healthy human individuals. Study summary: CD8 memory received one plate per donor, CD8 naive two, CD4 memory three and CD4 naive three.

HIV-negative, healthy adults without recent acute infections or vaccinations were the donors. Naive CD45RA+ and memory CD45RA-negative subsets were split from CD4+ cells. Looked up from germline, CDR1 is SGHAT and CDR2 is FQNNGV. V was clipped by 5 bases and J by 4 bases, with 21 bases between them. The CDR3 contains 16 residues. As to this clone: Its antigen remains unidentified.

Study outcomes and limitations: Rarefaction analysis demonstrated incomplete sorted-subset sequencing notwithstanding large depth.

The data were produced by immunoSEQ multiplex PCR, yet TCRdb's version contains in-frame clones alone and is incomplete. The sample holds over 1.4 million clones, roughly 95% seen once. This clonotype was obtained from a man aged 30 to 39 in good health. The chain carries TRBV11-2 and TRBJ2-7; unclear D gene. Sequencing input: naive CD4+ T cells sorted from blood. The subset is: CD45RA+ positively selected. CDR3 nucleotide sequence: TGTGCCAGCAGCCCCAAGGGCCTTCCATCAAGGTACGAGCAGTACTTC. Its translation: CASSPKGLPSRYEQYF.